This TCR beta chain comes out of a study of human T cells and chemical hapten exposure. At the level of the study: Subjects had 2% DPC placed on about 2 cm by about 2 cm of upper inner arm skin for sensitization. Cases of alopecia areata, totalis or universalis occurred in a predominantly female patient group.

Described time point: pre-sensitization, week 0. Treatment given: therapeutic diphenylcyclopropenone sensitization with weekly scalp DPC. TCRdb used MiXCR to reprocess the RACE reads, holding one entry per CDR3 protein. The sample lists about 80,000 distinct CDR3 sequences, approximately 14% occurring once. Unmatched junction bases numbered 7, after V lost 10 bases and J lost 2 bases. CDR3 length: 13 residues. From germline, CDR1 is SGHAT and CDR2 FQNNGV. Specimen: whole blood, collected in connection with sensitization to the hapten diphenylcyclopropenone (DPC). The receptor was isolated from a woman aged 45-65 years with alopecia areata. Some clones in this sample may be carry-over from other donors' samples. The chain is built from TRBV11-2 and TRBJ2-7, with 8 bases fitting TRBD1. CDR3 nucleotide sequence: TGTGCCACCACGGACAGGGATACCTACGAGCAGTACTTC. Encoded protein: CATTDRDTYEQYF.